The clone carrying this T cell receptor beta chain was detected a few times. No antigen is known for it. TCRdb fed the 5' RACE reads into MiXCR, producing one record per CDR3 protein. The profile shows some 500,000 distinct CDR3 sequences, approximately 13% of them singletons. This sample was included in a study of T cells after yellow fever vaccination. Study-wide findings and caveats: Post-booster repertoires again held most primary-vaccination clones (approximately 96% CD4, over 80% CD8).

The CDR3 loop spans 13 amino acids. V lost 5 bases to trimming and J lost 5 bases, with 12 bases between them. From germline, CDR1 is SEHNR and CDR2 FQNEAQ (reference sequence). The chain uses TRBV7-9 and TRBJ2-5; the D call may be TRBD1 or TRBD2 (5 bases each). The TCR sequence derives from a man under 40 who received the YFV17D yellow fever vaccine. Source: PBMCs, taken on the day of the yellow fever booster vaccination. The CDR3 DNA reads TGTGCCAGCAGCCTCAACGGGGCGGAGACCCAGTACTTC. This codes for CASSLNGAETQYF.